The sequence of this TCR beta chain was determined in a study of PD-1 blockade in classical Hodgkin lymphoma. Time point described: cycle 4 day 1 (C4D1), after less than seven weeks of nivolumab. No patient escaped relapse after autologous stem cell transplantation, and brentuximab vedotin exposure varied. Germline-derived CDR1 and CDR2 are MNHNY and SVGAGI (reference sequence). V was clipped by 2 bases and J by 3 bases, with 8 bases between them. The CDR3 runs 13 residues. The method was immunoSEQ multiplex PCR; TCRdb's version includes in-frame clones alone and lacks a portion of them. The sample records roughly 8,200 clones, around 88% being singletons.

This rearrangement joins TRBV6-6 to TRBJ2-7, with D hard to call. Specimen: peripheral blood mononuclear cells (PBMCs), collected before the fourth cycle of nivolumab. The sequence came from a human donor with classical Hodgkin lymphoma. For the CDR3, the DNA is TGTGCCAGCAGTTACGTCACGGGCTACGAGCAGTACTTC. Translating gives CASSYVTGYEQYF.